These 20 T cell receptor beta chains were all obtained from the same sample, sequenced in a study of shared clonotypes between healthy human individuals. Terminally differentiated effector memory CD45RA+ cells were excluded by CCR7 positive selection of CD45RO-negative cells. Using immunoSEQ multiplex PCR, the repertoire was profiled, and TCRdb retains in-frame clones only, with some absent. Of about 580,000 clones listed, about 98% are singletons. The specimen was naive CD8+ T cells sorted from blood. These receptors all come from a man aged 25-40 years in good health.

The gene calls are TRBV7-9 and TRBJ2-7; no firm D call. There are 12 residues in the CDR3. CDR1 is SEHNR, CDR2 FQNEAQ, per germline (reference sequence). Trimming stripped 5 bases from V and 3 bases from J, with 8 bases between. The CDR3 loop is CASSPTVYEQYF. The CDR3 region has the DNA TGTGCCAGCAGCCCTACAGTCTACGAGCAGTACTTC.

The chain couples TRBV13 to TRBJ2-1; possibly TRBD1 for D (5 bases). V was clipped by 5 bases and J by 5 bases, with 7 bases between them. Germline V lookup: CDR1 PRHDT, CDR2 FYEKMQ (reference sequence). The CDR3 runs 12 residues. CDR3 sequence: CASSEGDNEQFF. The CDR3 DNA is TGTGCCAGCAGCGAAGGGGACAATGAGCAGTTCTTC.

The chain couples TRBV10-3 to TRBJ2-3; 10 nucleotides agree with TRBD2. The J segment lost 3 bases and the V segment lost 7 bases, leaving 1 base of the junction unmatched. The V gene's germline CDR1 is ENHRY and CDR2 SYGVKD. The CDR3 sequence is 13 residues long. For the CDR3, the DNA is TGTGCCATCACACTAGCGGGAACAGATACGCAGTATTTT. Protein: CAITLAGTDTQYF.

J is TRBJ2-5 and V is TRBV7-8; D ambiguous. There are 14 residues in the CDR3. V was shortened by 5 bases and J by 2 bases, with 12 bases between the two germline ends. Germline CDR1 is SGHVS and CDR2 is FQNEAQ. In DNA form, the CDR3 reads TGTGCCAGCAGCCTATTCAGCAGGCAAGAGACCCAGTACTTC. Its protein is CASSLFSRQETQYF.

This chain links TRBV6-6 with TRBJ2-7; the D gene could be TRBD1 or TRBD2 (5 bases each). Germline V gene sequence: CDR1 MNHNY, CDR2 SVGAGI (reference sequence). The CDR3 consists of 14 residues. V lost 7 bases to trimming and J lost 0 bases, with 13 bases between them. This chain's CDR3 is CASNPGTHSYEQYF. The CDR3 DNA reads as TGTGCCAGCAATCCCGGGACCCACTCCTACGAGCAGTACTTC.

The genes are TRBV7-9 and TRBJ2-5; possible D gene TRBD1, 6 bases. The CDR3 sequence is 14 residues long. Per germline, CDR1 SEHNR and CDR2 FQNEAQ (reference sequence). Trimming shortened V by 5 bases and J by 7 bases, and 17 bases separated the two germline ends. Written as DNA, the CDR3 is TGTGCCAGCAGCCCCCGGACAGTTCTAGGGACCCAGTACTTC. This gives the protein CASSPRTVLGTQYF.

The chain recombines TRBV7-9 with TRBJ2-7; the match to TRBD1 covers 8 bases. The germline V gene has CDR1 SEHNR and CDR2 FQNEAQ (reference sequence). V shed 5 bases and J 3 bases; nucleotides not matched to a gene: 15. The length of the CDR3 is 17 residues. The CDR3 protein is CASSPRLSLGQDYEQYF. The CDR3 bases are TGTGCCAGCAGCCCAAGGCTGAGTTTGGGACAGGACTACGAGCAGTACTTC.

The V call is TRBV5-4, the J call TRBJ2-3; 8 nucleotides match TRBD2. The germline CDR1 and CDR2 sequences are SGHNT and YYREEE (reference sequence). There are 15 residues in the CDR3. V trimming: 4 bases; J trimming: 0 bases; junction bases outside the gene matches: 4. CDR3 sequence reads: CASSDGRDSTDTQYF. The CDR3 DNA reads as TGTGCCAGCAGCGACGGGAGGGATAGCACAGATACGCAGTATTTT.

As DNA, the CDR3 is TGTGCCAGCAGTTACGTTCAGGGGAGCCTGGTCGAGCAGTACTTC. Translation gives CASSYVQGSLVEQYF. The chain combines TRBV6-5 with TRBJ2-7; the D gene is possibly TRBD1 (6 bases). This CDR3 comprises 15 residues. Trimming took off 2 bases at V and 6 bases at J, with 17 bases between the two ends. Germline-derived CDR1 and CDR2 are MNHEY and SVGAGI.

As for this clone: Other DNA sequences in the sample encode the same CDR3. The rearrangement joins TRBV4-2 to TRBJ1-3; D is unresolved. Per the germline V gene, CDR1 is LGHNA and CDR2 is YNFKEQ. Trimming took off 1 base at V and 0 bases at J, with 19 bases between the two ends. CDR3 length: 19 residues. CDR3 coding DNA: TGTGCCAGCAGCCAAGTCGACCCCTCACGATTTCGCTCTGGAAACACCATATATTTT. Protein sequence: CASSQVDPSRFRSGNTIYF.

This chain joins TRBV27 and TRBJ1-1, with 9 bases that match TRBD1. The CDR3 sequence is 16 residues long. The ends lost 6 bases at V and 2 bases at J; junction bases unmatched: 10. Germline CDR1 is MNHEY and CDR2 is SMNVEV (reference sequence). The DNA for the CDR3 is TGTGCCAGCAGCAAAAGGGGACAGGGCGGAAACACTGAAGCTTTCTTT. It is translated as CASSKRGQGGNTEAFF.

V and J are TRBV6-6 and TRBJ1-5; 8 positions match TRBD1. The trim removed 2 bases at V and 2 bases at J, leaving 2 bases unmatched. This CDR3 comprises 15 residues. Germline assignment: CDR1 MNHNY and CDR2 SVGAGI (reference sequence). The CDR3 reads CASSYADRGNQPQHF. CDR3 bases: TGTGCCAGCAGTTACGCGGACAGGGGCAATCAGCCCCAGCATTTT.

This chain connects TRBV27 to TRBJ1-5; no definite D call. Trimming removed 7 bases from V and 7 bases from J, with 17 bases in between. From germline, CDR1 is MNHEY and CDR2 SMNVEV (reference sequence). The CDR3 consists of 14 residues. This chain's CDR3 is CASTLAGVVQPQHF. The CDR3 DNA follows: TGTGCCAGCACCCTCGCAGGTGTGGTACAGCCCCAGCATTTT.

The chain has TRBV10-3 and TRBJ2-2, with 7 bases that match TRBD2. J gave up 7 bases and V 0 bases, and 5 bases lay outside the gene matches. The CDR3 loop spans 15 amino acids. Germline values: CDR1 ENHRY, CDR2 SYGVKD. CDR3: CAISESRGGSGELFF. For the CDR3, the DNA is TGTGCCATCAGTGAGTCGCGCGGCGGGAGCGGGGAGCTGTTTTTT.

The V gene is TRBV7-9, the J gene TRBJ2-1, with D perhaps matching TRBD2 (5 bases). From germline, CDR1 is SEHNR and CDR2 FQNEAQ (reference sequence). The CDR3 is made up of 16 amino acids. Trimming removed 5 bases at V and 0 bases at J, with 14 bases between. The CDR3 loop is CASSPRLAPSYNEQFF. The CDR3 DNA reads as TGTGCCAGCAGCCCGCGCCTAGCCCCCTCCTACAATGAGCAGTTCTTC.

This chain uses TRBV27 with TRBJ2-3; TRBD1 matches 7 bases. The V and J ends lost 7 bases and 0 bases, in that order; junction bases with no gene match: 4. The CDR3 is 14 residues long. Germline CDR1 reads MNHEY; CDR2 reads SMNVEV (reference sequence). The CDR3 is CASTGTASTDTQYF. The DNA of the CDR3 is TGTGCCAGCACCGGGACAGCTAGCACAGATACGCAGTATTTT.

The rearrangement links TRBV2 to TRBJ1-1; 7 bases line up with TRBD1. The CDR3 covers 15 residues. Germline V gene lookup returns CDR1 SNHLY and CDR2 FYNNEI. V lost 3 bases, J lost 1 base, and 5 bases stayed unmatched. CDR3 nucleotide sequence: TGTGCCAGCAGTGATCTCGGACAGGAGAACACTGAAGCTTTCTTT. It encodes CASSDLGQENTEAFF.

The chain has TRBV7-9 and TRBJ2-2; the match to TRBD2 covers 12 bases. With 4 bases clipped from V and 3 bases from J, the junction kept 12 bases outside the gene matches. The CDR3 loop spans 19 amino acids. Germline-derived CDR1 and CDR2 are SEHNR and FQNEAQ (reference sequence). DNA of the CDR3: TGTGCCAGCAGCTCCAAGAGACTAGCGGGAGTGTGGGACACCGGGGAGCTGTTTTTT. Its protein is CASSSKRLAGVWDTGELFF.

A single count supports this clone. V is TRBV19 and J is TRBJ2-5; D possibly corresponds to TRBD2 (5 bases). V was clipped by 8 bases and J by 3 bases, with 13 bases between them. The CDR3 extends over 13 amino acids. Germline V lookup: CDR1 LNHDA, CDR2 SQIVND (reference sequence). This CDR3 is CASGWENKETQYF. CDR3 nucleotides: TGTGCCAGTGGATGGGAGAACAAAGAGACCCAGTACTTC.

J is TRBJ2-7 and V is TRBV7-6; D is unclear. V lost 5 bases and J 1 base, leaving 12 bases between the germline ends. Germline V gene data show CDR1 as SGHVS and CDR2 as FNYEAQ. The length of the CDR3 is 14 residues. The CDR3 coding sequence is TGTGCCAGCAGCCTATGGACGGAGTCCTACGAGCAGTACTTC. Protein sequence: CASSLWTESYEQYF.